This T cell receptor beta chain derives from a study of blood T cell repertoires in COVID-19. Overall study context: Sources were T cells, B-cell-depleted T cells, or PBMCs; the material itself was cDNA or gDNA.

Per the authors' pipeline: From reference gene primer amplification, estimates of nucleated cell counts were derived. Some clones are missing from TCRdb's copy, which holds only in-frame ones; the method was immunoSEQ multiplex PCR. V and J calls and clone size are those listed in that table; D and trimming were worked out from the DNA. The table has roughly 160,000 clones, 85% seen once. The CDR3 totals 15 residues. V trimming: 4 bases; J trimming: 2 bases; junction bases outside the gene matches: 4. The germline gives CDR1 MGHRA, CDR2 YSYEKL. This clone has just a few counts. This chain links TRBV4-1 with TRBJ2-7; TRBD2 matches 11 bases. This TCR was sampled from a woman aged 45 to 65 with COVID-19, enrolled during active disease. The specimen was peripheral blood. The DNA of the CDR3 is TGCGCCAGCAGCCGAGCGGGACTAGCGGCCTACGAGCAGTACTTC. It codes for CASSRAGLAAYEQYF.